One TCR beta chain is described in this entry. What this receptor recognizes is not known. Qualities for individual bases were not recorded, and no much larger clone is one base off. The data were taken from a study of human T cells and chemical hapten exposure listed by TCRdb under 2021. Describing the broader study: For sensitization, 2% DPC in acetone was applied to an approximately 2 cm by approximately 2 cm area of upper inner arm skin. Throughout the study period of 20 to 30 weeks, patients also received therapeutic DPC doses to the scalp every week. Libraries were pooled for sequencing, and per-sample TCR yields varied mainly because of small differences in library volumes within the pool. Patch tests used Finn chambers with 0.01% DPC on the upper back, scored after 6 days by International Contact Dermatitis Research Group standards. The patient cohort, mostly female, included alopecia areata with under or over 50% scalp involvement, alopecia totalis and alopecia universalis. The study tracked peripheral blood TCR repertoire changes in vivo during primary and secondary sensitization to the hapten diphenylcyclopropenone (DPC) in alopecia patients. Blood samples were taken from patients before sensitization (week 0) and then at 2, 6 and about 24 weeks after DPC sensitization. Some 29 alopecia patients provided blood for TCR sequencing at one to four time points (pre-sensitization, 2, 6 and 24 weeks).

Here V drops 5 bases and J drops 3 bases, and the junction holds 7 bases not matched to any gene. From the cysteine up to the phenylalanine, the CDR3 has a length of 16 residues. The only DNA kept is the CDR3, 48 bases in frame from the first base. The germline V gene provides CDR1 SGHTA and CDR2 FQGNSA. The investigation overall reported the following: The number of TCRs above 1 in 1000 frequency did not change with DPC sensitization; there was no evidence of global repertoire structure alterations. Patch test score correlated positively with the number of PT1 expanded TCRs, reaching significance at thresholds 8, 16 and 32 but not at 4. Alopecia, a presumed autoimmune disease, was present in all patients, so the immune response of the patients might differ from that of healthy individuals. Repeated subsampling changed both the strength of the expansion versus patch-test correlation and the threshold at which the correlation became significant. Compared with pre-sensitization or healthy control sets, expanded TCRs formed significantly more large CDR3 similarity clusters, which is consistent with antigen-driven responses.

Library construction relied on RACE. The sequencing machine was a NextSeq 500. During library preparation, unique molecular identifiers were attached to individual cDNA molecules so that TCRs could be counted quantitatively and reproducibly. Each blood RNA sample was used to sequence both TCR alpha and TCR beta chains. In the paper's pipeline: The median number of TCRs per sample was around 100,000, ranging from about 20,000 to 750,000. The Decombinator software suite was used to annotate V, J and CDR3 in the TCR reads. For PS versus PT1 abundance plots, all samples were subsampled to the same number of TCRs (28,000). TCRs were defined as expanded if absent before sensitization and observed at least eight times at the 2-week time point. The public reads were run again by TCRdb, first through fastp at Q25 and then through MiXCR, and only productive beta chains were kept. Each entry is one CDR3 protein sequence, shown with its most common DNA and genes. None of the V and J calls come from the authors' own analysis; TCRdb made them. The sample contains around 120,000 distinct CDR3 sequences, roughly 13% of them found a single time. The ten largest make up 0.92% of the sample.

The time point label, as the study defines it: patch test 1, 2 weeks after DPC sensitization. The sample's treatment or condition, from its label and the paper: therapeutic diphenylcyclopropenone sensitization with weekly scalp DPC. Blood at each patch-test visit was drawn before the patch test was applied. To be eligible, patients had to be aged 18 to 70, diagnosed with alopecia and judged suitable for DPC therapy, while pregnant patients were excluded. Total RNA was extracted from unfractionated whole blood that had been collected in Tempus Blood RNA tubes. The TCR sequence derives from a man younger than 30 with alopecia areata. Some clones in this sample may be carry-over from other donors' samples. The source was whole blood, collected in connection with sensitization to the hapten diphenylcyclopropenone (DPC). This chain is built from TRBV7-2 and TRBJ1-1; TRBD1 lines up with 12 middle nucleotides. The sequenced DNA: TGTGCCAGCAGCCAGGGACAGGGGGCGGAGGACACTGAAGCTTTCTTT. Translated, this gives CASSQGQGAEDTEAFF.